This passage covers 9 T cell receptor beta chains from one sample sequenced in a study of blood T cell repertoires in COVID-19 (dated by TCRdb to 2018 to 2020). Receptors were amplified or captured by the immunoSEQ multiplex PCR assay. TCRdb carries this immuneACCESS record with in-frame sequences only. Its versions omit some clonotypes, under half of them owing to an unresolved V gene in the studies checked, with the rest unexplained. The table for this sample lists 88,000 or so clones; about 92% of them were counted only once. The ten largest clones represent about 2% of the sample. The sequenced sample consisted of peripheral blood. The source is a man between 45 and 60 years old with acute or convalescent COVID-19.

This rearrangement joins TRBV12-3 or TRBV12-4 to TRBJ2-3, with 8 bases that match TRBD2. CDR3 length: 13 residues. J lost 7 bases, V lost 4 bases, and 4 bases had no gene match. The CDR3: CASSSGTRYTQYF. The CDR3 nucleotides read TGTGCCAGCAGTTCCGGGACTAGATATACGCAGTATTTT.

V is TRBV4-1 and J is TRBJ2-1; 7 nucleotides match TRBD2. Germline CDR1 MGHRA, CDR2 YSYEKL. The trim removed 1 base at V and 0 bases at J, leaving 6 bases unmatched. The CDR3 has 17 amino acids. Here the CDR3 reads CASSQGRGGSSYNEQFF. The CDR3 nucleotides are TGCGCCAGCAGCCAAGGGAGGGGAGGGAGCTCCTACAATGAGCAGTTCTTC.

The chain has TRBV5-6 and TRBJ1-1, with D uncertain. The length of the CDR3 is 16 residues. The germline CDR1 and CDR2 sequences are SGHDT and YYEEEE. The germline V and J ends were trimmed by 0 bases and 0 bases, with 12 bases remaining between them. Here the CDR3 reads CASSLAEGRMNTEAFF. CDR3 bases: TGTGCCAGCAGCTTGGCCGAGGGCAGGATGAACACTGAAGCTTTCTTT.

The CDR3 nucleotides read TGTGCCAGCAGTTTAAGTTCGGCGGGACTACCCAATTCACCCCTCCACTTT. Translated, it gives CASSLSSAGLPNSPLHF. The chain joins TRBV27 to TRBJ1-6, with a possible D match to TRBD1 (5 bases). Germline CDR1 reads MNHEY; CDR2 reads SMNVEV (reference sequence). This CDR3 spans 17 amino acids. The V gene lost 2 bases and the J gene lost 7 bases, with 18 bases spanning the gap.

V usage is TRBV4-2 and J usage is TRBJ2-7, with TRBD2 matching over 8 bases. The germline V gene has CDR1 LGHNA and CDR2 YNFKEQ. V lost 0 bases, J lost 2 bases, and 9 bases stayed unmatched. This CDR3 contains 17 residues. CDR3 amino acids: CASSQDIREGHPYEQYF. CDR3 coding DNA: TGTGCCAGCAGCCAAGATATCCGGGAGGGCCACCCCTACGAGCAGTACTTC.

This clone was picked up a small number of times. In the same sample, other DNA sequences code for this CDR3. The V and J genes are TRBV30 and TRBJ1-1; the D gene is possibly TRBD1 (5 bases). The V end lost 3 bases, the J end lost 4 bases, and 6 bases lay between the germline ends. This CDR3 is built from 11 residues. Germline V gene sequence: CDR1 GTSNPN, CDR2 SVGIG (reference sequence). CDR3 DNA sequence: TGTGCCTGGAGAAGGGGCACTGAAGCTTTCTTT. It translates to CAWRRGTEAFF.

The CDR3: CASSQDLVESSYNEQFF. CDR3 DNA: TGCGCCAGCAGCCAAGATCTCGTGGAGAGCTCCTACAATGAGCAGTTCTTC. The chain employs TRBV4-3 and TRBJ2-1; D remains unclear. Trimming removed 0 bases from V and 0 bases from J, with 12 bases in between. Germline values: CDR1 LGHNA, CDR2 YSLEER. The length of the CDR3 is 17 residues.

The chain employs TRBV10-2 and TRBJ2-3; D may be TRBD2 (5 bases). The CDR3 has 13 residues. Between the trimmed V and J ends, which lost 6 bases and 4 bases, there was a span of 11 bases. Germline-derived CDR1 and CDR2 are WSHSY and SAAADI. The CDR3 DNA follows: TGCGCCAGCAGAGGGAGTGGTGCAGATACGCAGTATTTT. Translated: CASRGSGADTQYF.

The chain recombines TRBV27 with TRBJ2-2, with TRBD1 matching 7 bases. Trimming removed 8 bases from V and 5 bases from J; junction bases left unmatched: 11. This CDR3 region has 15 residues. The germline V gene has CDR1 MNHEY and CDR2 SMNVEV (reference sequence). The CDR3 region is CASAPRGGATGELFF. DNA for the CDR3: TGTGCCAGCGCGCCTCGAGGGGGCGCAACCGGGGAGCTGTTTTTT.